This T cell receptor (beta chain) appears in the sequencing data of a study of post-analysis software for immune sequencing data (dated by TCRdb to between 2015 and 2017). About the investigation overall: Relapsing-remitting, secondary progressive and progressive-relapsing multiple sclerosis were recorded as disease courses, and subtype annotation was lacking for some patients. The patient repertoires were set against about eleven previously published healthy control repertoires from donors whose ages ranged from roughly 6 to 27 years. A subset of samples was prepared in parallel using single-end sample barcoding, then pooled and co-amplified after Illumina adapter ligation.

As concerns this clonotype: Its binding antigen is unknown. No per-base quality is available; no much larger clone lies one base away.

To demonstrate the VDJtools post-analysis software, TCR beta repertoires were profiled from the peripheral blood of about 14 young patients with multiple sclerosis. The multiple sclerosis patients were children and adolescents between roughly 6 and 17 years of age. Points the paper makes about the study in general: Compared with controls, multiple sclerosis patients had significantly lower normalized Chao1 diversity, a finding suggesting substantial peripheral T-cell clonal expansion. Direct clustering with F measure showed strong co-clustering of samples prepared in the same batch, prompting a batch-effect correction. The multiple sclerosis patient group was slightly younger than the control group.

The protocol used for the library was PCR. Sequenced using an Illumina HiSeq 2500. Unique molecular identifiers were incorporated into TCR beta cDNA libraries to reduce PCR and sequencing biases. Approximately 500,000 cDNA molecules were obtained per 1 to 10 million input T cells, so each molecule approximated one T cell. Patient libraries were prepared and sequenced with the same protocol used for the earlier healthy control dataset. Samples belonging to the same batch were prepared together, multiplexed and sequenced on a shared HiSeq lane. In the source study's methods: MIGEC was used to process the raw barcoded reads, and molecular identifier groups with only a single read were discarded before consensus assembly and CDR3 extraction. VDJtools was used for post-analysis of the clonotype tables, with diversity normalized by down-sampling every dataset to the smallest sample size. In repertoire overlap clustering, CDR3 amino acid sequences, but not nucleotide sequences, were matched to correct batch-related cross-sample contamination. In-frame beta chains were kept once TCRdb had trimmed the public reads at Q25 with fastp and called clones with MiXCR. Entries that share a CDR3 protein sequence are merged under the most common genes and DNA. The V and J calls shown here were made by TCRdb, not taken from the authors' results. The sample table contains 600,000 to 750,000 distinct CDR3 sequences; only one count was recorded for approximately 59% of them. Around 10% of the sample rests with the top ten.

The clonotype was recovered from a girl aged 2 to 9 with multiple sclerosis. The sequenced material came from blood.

The base sequence is TGTGCCAGCAGTTACTCAGGGGACGGATCACCCCTCCACTTT. It codes for CASSYSGDGSPLHF. The sequence links TRBV6-6 to TRBJ1-6; perhaps TRBD1 is the D gene, with 5 bases matching. The junction carries 10 bases between V and J, which are trimmed by 0 bases and 10 bases respectively. The CDR3 spans 14 residues, from the cysteine through the phenylalanine. Of all the DNA, just the CDR3 is kept, 42 bases in frame from base 1. As encoded in the germline V gene (reference sequence), CDR1 is MNHNY while CDR2 is SVGAGI.